Listed here are 6 T cell receptor beta chains from one sample, sequenced in a study of T cells in Graves' hyperthyroidism and ophthalmopathy. Researchers took RNA transcripts and amplified the TCR beta CDR3 regions from them. HTBI primers were used for first-round RT-PCR of the TCR CDR3. TCRdb used MiXCR to reprocess the multiplex PCR reads, holding one entry per CDR3 protein. The table has around 690,000 distinct CDR3 sequences, around 20% seen once. The sequencing input was blood. The receptors come from a man aged 30-40 years with Graves' ophthalmopathy.

This clonotype showed up just a few times. CDR3 protein: CASSQDLTGGNEQFF. The CDR3 nucleotides are TGTGCCAGCAGCCAAGACTTAACAGGGGGAAATGAGCAGTTCTTC. This chain joins TRBV3-1 and TRBJ2-1; 8 bases align to TRBD1. After removal of 0 bases from V and 7 bases from J, the junction contained 5 bases not matched to a gene. The CDR3 covers 15 residues. Per the germline V gene, CDR1 is LGHDT and CDR2 is YNNKEL (reference sequence).

This clonotype occurred many times. This chain uses TRBV7-2 with TRBJ2-6; 7 bases agree with TRBD2. Germline CDR1 and CDR2: SGHTA and FQGNSA. CDR3 length: 16 residues. V shed 8 bases, J shed 0 bases, and the junction held 7 bases outside the gene matches. The CDR3 is CASLMGGSSGANVLTF. The CDR3 region has the DNA TGTGCCAGCCTCATGGGCGGGAGCTCTGGGGCCAACGTCCTGACTTTC.

This clonotype was recorded at least ten times. The chain recombines TRBV6-2 or TRBV6-3 with TRBJ1-1; D might be TRBD1 (6 bases). This CDR3 region has 13 residues. In germline, CDR1 is MNHEY, CDR2 SVGEGT. V was trimmed by 5 bases and J by 6 bases, leaving 13 bases between them. The CDR3 loop reads CASSHRQVSEAFF. In nucleotides, the CDR3 is TGTGCCAGCAGTCACAGACAGGTTTCTGAAGCTTTCTTT.

This clonotype was counted only a few times. This chain uses TRBV20-1 with TRBJ2-1; 8 bases line up with TRBD1. The CDR3 extends over 15 amino acids. Germline values: CDR1 DFQATT, CDR2 SNEGSKA (reference sequence). After removal of 0 bases from V and 2 bases from J, the junction contained 3 bases not matched to a gene. The CDR3, as DNA: TGCAGTGCTAGAGATTCAGGGGGCCCCTACAATGAGCAGTTCTTC. Its translation: CSARDSGGPYNEQFF.

There are a few counts of this clonotype. The J gene is TRBJ2-1, the V gene TRBV28, with 9 bases identical to TRBD1. CDR1 MDHEN and CDR2 SYDVKM come from the germline V gene. With V trimmed by 6 bases and J by 6 bases, 9 bases remained unmatched. This CDR3 has 15 amino acids. CDR3 amino acids: CASSSGTGPLNEQFF. DNA of the CDR3: TGTGCCAGCAGCTCAGGGACAGGGCCTCTCAATGAGCAGTTCTTC.

As regards this clonotype: This sequence may be a read error, since a much larger clone differs from it by one base. In nucleotides, the CDR3 is TGTGCCTGGAGTCTCGGTATTGGTGGGAACACTGAAGCTTCCTTT. As protein: CAWSLGIGGNTEASF. This chain uses TRBV30 with TRBJ1-1; D is ambiguous. The CDR3 loop spans 15 amino acids. Germline CDR1 reads GTSNPN; CDR2 reads SVGIG (reference sequence).